This entry lists 4 T cell receptor beta chains sequenced from one sample in a study of blood T cell repertoires in COVID-19 (dated by TCRdb to about 2020). Library generation was performed with the immunoSEQ multiplex PCR assay. TCRdb holds this immuneACCESS table with in-frame rearrangements only. Some clones are missing; in checked studies, unresolved V genes explain under half, and the rest has no known cause. A total of 250,000 to 350,000 clones appear in this sample, 65% to 85% of them only once. Of the sample, about 1.2% falls within the top ten clones. Sequenced sample: peripheral blood. The receptors were gathered from a woman aged 45-60 years with acute or convalescent COVID-19.

The chain uses TRBV4-2 and TRBJ1-4; a possible D gene is TRBD1 (5 bases). The CDR3 covers 15 residues. CDR1 LGHNA and CDR2 YNFKEQ come from the germline V gene. V was cut by 4 bases and J by 6 bases, with 15 bases left in between. The CDR3 sequence is CASSPQGSEDEKLFF. Here the CDR3 DNA reads TGTGCCAGCAGCCCCCAGGGCTCCGAAGATGAAAAACTGTTTTTT.

This sequence joins TRBV6-4 and TRBJ2-6; weak D call: TRBD2 (5 bases). This CDR3 region has 15 residues. Per germline, CDR1 MRHNA and CDR2 SNTAGT. Trimming cost V 4 bases and J 0 bases, with 7 bases left between them. CDR3 sequence: CASSVRASGANVLTF. The CDR3 DNA reads TGTGCCAGCAGTGTGAGGGCCTCTGGGGCCAACGTCCTGACTTTC.

The gene calls are TRBV10-3 and TRBJ1-2; D remains ambiguous. This CDR3 is built from 14 residues. Germline V gene lookup returns CDR1 ENHRY and CDR2 SYGVKD. Trimming took off 0 bases at V and 4 bases at J, with 9 bases between the two ends. The CDR3, as DNA: TGTGCCATCAGTGAGTCTGGAGGACGCTATGGCTACACCTTC. This sequence encodes CAISESGGRYGYTF.

This sequence joins TRBV6-1 and TRBJ1-5; a possible D gene is TRBD1 (5 bases). Germline CDR1 MNHNS, CDR2 SASEGT. Deletions cut 2 bases from V and 7 bases from J, with 12 bases between. This CDR3 spans 14 amino acids. The chain's CDR3 is CASSEHGTWQPQHF. Here the CDR3 DNA reads TGTGCCAGCAGTGAACACGGGACTTGGCAGCCCCAGCATTTT.